This T cell receptor beta chain is drawn from a study of Graves' ophthalmopathy and Graves' hyperthyroidism. The TCR beta CDR3 regions underwent amplification from RNA transcripts. Scientists carried out first-round RT-PCR using HTBI primers and then a second-round multiplex PCR. TCRdb fed the multiplex PCR reads into MiXCR, producing one record per CDR3 protein. The table shows hundreds of thousands of distinct CDR3 sequences, with around 40% occurring only once. A few counts support this clonotype. The sequencing input was peripheral blood. This receptor was taken from an adult man with Graves' ophthalmopathy.

The CDR3 region is CASSLQGAHNYGYTF. As DNA, the CDR3 is TGTGCCAGCAGCTTGCAGGGGGCCCATAACTATGGCTACACCTTC. The gene calls are TRBV5-8 and TRBJ1-2, with 8 bases fitting TRBD1. Germline CDR1 SGHTS, CDR2 YDEGEE. This CDR3 has 15 residues. Trimming at V came to 1 base and at J to 1 base, leaving 3 bases not matched to a gene. The full variable domain, rest sourced from reference TRBV5-8 and TRBJ1-2, is EAGVTQSPTHLIKTRGQQATLRCSPISGHTSVYWYQQALGLGLQFLLWYDEGEERNRGNFPPRFSGRQFPNYSSELNVNALELEDSALYLCASSLQGAHNYGYTFGSGTRLTVV.